This T cell receptor (beta chain) was identified in a study of long-term antiretroviral therapy in people with HIV (dated by TCRdb to between 2021 and 2022). Regarding the research as a whole: The earliest samples were collected about a decade before the 2015 WHO recommendation for immediate ART, when ART was typically delayed until CD4 counts fell. From some 33 adults with confirmed HIV infection, the cohort provided under 200 cryopreserved PBMC samples, gathered serially across a mean of about six years (range 1-12). A retrospective serial study tested whether changes in peripheral blood TRB repertoire composition and diversity were associated with ART initiation and durable HIV suppression. No cross-contamination during QIAcube processing turned up in test extractions that ran a monoclonal T-cell line alongside 25 to 35 polyclonal samples. About a third of the roughly 30 participants with HIV were female.

CDR1 and CDR2, looked up from the germline V gene, are SNHLY and FYNNEI. V and J lose 7 bases and 8 bases, and a span of 20 bases separates them. The CDR3 sequence holds 14 residues, the cysteine and phenylalanine included. Just the 42-base CDR3 DNA is kept, in frame starting at base 1. Broader findings and caveats from the paper: Inferences about post-ART repertoire changes are limited because no data were available on ART adherence, viral resistance or therapy changes. Limited PBMC availability meant only the TCR beta chain was sequenced, without alpha chain pairing. Unsorted PBMC were profiled instead of sorted CD4+ and CD8+ T cells because pre-ART samples had limited cell numbers. Starting ART was linked to a significant rise in TRB diversity, yet even after long-term ART the diversity remained significantly lower than in transplant donor controls. The samples were dated from about 2003 to 2017, and the ART regimens that were used may be less effective than current ART regimens. The repertoire was dominated across all time points by expanded TRB clones identified before ART initiation, although this dominance was seen to fluctuate and to decrease in many PLHIV after ART. CDR3 length ranges in HIV repertoires were narrower than in controls, and network structure suggested an antigen-experienced repertoire with only a slight naive shift after ART.

This clone occurred a few times. The target of this receptor is not known. No base qualities exist here, and no much larger clone lies one base off it. To be included, a participant needed at least one PBMC sample from before ART initiation plus at least two post-ART samples. Treatment was received in the United States of America by all participants with HIV. Before DNA extraction, cryopreserved samples of about 1-10 million PBMC were thawed and washed. At the time of the earliest PBMC sample, participants with HIV were aged between about 20 and 55 years. PBMC samples were contributed by each participant from 1-4 timepoints before ART initiation and 2-8 timepoints after ART initiation, with a median of 7 samples. For every participant, serial HIV viral load, CD4+ T-cell count, ART history and demographic data were obtained. Genomic DNA was extracted from unsorted PBMC with a Qiagen kit on a QIAcube, processed in batches of 12 samples.

The immunoSEQ hsTCRB v3.0 assay was used at survey level resolution to sequence the TRB variable region. The targeted TRB sequencing depth was about 40,000-50,000 T-cell genomes per sample. Pooled TRB libraries were sequenced on an Illumina MiSeq with a v3 150-cycle kit. The authors processed their data as follows. Repertoire analysis was run in R within a reproducible Nextflow workflow that covered QC, data transformation and analysis. LymphoSeq2, an R package for exploring AIRR-Seq data, was used to implement custom analyses. After excluding a few samples that yielded fewer than 5000 total TRB sequences, 150 to 200 HIV repertoires remained for analysis. Among the roughly 180 retained HIV repertoires, approximately 59 were collected before ART initiation and around 130 after ART initiation. Repertoires were downsampled to 5000 TRB nucleotide sequences, and summary statistics were averaged over 100 downsampling iterations. The analysis kept only TRB sequences whose CDR3 regions were at least seven amino acids long. A Shannon entropy-derived clonality score and the Gini coefficient were used to measure diversity. Repertoire networks linked the top 5000 CDR3 amino acid sequences whenever two sequences differed by an edit distance of one. For TRB CDR3 amino acid sequences, GLIPH2 was used to predict antigen specificity groups and MHC restriction. Known CMV, EBV, HIV or tissue antigen associations were flagged by matching CDR3 amino acid sequences against VDJdb and McPAS-TCR. Pre-ART, post-ART and control groups were compared with Wilcoxon signed-rank tests and Holm-Bonferroni correction. TCRdb took this table from immuneACCESS and kept in-frame rearrangements with V and J called. Such tables lack part of the clones; where checked against another copy, unresolved V genes explain under half of the gap, and the rest is unexplained. D and trimming come from the DNA, and the V and J calls and clone size come from that table. Across this sample there are fewer than 25,000 clones, with 80% to 90% seen only once. Clones ranked in the top ten supply around 6.8% of the sample.

The receptor was derived from a woman younger than 45 with HIV. This material consisted of unsorted PBMCs, taken 1.8 years before starting antiretroviral therapy. The rearrangement combines TRBV2 with TRBJ1-2; TRBD1 might be the D gene, on 5 matching bases. The CDR3 is CASKIGEGSEGYTF. The DNA is TGTGCCAGCAAAATTGGAGAGGGGTCTGAGGGCTACACCTTC. With the rest looked up from the reference TRBV2 and TRBJ1-2 genes rather than sequenced, the full variable domain is EPEVTQTPSHQVTQMGQEVILRCVPISNHLYFYWYRQILGQKVEFLVSFYNNEISEKSEIFDDQFSVERPDGSNFTLKIRSTKLEDSAMYFCASKIGEGSEGYTFGSGTRLTVV.